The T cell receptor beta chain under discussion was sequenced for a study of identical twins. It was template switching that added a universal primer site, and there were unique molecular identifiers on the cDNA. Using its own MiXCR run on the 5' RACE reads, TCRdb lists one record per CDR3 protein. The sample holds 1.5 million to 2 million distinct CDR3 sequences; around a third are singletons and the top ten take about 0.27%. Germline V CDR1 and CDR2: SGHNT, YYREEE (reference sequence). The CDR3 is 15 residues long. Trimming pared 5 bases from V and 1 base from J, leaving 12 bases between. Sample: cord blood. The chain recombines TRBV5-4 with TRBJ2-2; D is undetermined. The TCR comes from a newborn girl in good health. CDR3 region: CASSSVGMNTGELFF. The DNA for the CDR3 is TGTGCCAGCAGTTCGGTGGGGATGAACACCGGGGAGCTGTTTTTT.